This T cell receptor beta chain was sequenced for a study of blood T cell repertoires in COVID-19. About the study: The United States, Italy and Spain were the sources of the acute and convalescent COVID-19 samples. Nucleic acid was either cDNA or gDNA, and it came from T cells, B-cell-depleted T cells, or PBMCs.

The CDR3 runs 14 residues. The germline V gene encodes CDR1 LNHDA and CDR2 SQIVND (reference sequence). V lost 5 bases and J lost 17; bases outside the gene matches: 12. TCRdb's copy holds only in-frame clones and misses some; the assay was immunoSEQ multiplex PCR. This sample yields some 300,000 clones, of which 90% are seen a single time; around 4.5% belongs to the top ten. The age range of participants was 18 to 89 years, with residence in about two dozen US areas. Participant-given clinical history determined each cohort assignment. The specimen was PBMCs or T cells enriched from blood (not recorded which). The chain carries TRBV19 and TRBJ1-6; 10 bases agree with TRBD1. This clonotype originated in a woman aged 18-30 years with acute COVID-19. CDR3 nucleotide sequence: TGTGCCAGTAGTGACGGGGACAGGGGCTACATCGTCCACTTT. Its protein product is CASSDGDRGYIVHF.